This T cell receptor (beta chain) was sequenced during a study of T-cell reconstitution after alpha-beta-depleted transplantation in children (dated by TCRdb to the mid-2010s). With regard to the full study: The study quantitatively tracked T-cell immune reconstitution after TCRalphabeta/CD19-depleted allogeneic hematopoietic cell transplantation in children using TCR repertoire profiling.

What the authors observed across the whole study: In some patients, the high TCRbeta diversity seen at day 60 was put down to recipient T cells and intrathymic progenitors that had survived conditioning. Over subsequent months, a decline in hyperexpanded clone frequencies was noted, and after one year, T-cell counts and TCRbeta diversity were mostly ascribed to newly produced T cells. Apparently early alphabetaT-cell count recovery about two months after transplant reportedly relied on only several hundred rapidly expanded clones derived from non-depleted graft cells.

In the paper's terms, the treatment or condition label means: allogeneic hematopoietic cell transplantation with graft depleted of TCRalphabeta T cells and CD19 B cells. Transplant recipients were children who received TCRalphabeta/CD19-depleted allogeneic hematopoietic cell grafts. CDR1 is given as MNHNS and CDR2 as SASEGT, both from the germline V gene. V is pruned by 5 bases and J by 6 bases, leaving 5 bases of the junction without a gene match. Measured from the cysteine to the phenylalanine, the CDR3 is 15 residues long. CDR3 DNA only is kept here, 45 bases in frame from base 1. Libraries were made using PCR. For sequencing, an Illumina HiSeq 2500 was employed. TCR libraries were prepared with molecular barcoding, using unique molecular identifiers to normalize TCRbeta repertoire quantification. In-frame beta chains were kept once TCRdb had trimmed the public reads at Q25 with fastp and called clones with MiXCR. One record per CDR3 amino acid sequence lists the most common genes and DNA. The sample has 250,000 or so distinct CDR3 sequences on record, approximately 24% of them singletons. Together, the top ten hold about 4.8% of the sample.

Regarding this clonotype: The antigen it recognizes is unknown. Qualities for individual bases were not recorded, and no much larger clone is one base off.

Material: PBMCs, mostly from graft donor cells, obtained 360 days after TCRalphabeta/CD19-depleted stem cell transplant. The sequence joins TRBV6-1 to TRBJ1-5, and TRBD1 matches 12 of the central bases. The TCR was taken from a female patient aged 2-10 years who had a stem cell transplant for congenital amegakaryocytic thrombocytopenia, so the T cells may come from the graft donor. Read as DNA, the sequence is TGTGCCAGCAGTCCGGGACAGGGGGCGAGTCAGCCCCAGCATTTT. This encodes CASSPGQGASQPQHF.